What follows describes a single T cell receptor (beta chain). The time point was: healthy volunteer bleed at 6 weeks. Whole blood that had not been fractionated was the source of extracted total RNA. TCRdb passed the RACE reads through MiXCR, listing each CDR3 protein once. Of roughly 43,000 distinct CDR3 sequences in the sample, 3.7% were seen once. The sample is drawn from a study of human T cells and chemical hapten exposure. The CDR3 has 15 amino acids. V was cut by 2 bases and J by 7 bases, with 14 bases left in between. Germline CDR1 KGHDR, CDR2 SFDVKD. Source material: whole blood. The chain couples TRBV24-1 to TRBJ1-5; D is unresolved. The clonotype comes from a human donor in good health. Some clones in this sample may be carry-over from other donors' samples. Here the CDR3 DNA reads TGTGCCACCAGTGATTCCCCCGACCCGGGCCAGCCCCAGCATTTT. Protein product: CATSDSPDPGQPQHF.